These 18 T cell receptor beta chains were all obtained from the same sample, sequenced in a study of T cells in Graves' hyperthyroidism and ophthalmopathy. It was RNA transcripts that yielded the amplified TCR beta CDR3 regions. The TCR CDR3 first-round RT-PCR relied on the HTBI primer set. TCRdb reprocessed the multiplex PCR reads via MiXCR and lists one record per CDR3 protein. The sample yields more than 250,000 distinct CDR3 sequences, roughly 15% seen once. The sequenced sample was blood. Receptors were obtained from a woman in her forties or fifties with Graves' hyperthyroidism that later progressed to Graves' ophthalmopathy.

This clonotype was detected ten times or more. This sequence joins TRBV5-1 and TRBJ2-1, with D unresolved. The CDR3 has 15 residues. CDR1 and CDR2 from the germline V gene are SGHRS and YFSETQ. V dropped 2 bases and J dropped 2 bases, with 11 bases sitting between them. Written as DNA, the CDR3 is TGCGCCAGCAGCTTCGACCCGTCCCCCTACAATGAGCAGTTCTTC. Its protein product is CASSFDPSPYNEQFF.

V usage is TRBV19 and J usage is TRBJ2-7, with 7 nucleotides matching TRBD2. Germline CDR1 reads LNHDA; CDR2 reads SQIVND (reference sequence). The CDR3 runs 15 residues. The V and J ends lost 4 bases and 3 bases, in that order; junction bases with no gene match: 9. The CDR3 loop is CASSKGGGRDYEQYF. The CDR3 DNA reads as TGTGCCAGTAGTAAAGGAGGCGGGAGAGACTACGAGCAGTACTTC. Supplemented by reference TRBV19 and TRBJ2-7, the full variable domain reads DGGITQSPKYLFRKEGQNVTLSCEQNLNHDAMYWYRQDPGQGLRLIYYSQIVNDFQKGDIAEGYSVSREKKESFPLTVTSAQKNPTAFYLCASSKGGGRDYEQYFGPGTRLTVT.

This clonotype was seen more than once but under ten times. A read error may explain this, as a much larger clone is one base away. The chain couples TRBV19 to TRBJ1-1; a weak D match, TRBD1 (5 bases). V was clipped by 8 bases and J by 7 bases, with 20 bases between them. The CDR3 runs to 14 residues. Looked up from germline, CDR1 is LNHDA and CDR2 is SQIVND (reference sequence). DNA of the CDR3: TGTGCCAGTCAGACAGAACTCCAGGGCGGTGAAGCTTTCTTT. It encodes CASQTELQGGEAFF.

The chain links TRBV9 to TRBJ2-5; weak D call: TRBD1 (6 bases). The CDR3 length is 15 residues. V lost 0 bases and J 1 base, leaving 10 bases between the germline ends. CDR1 is SGDLS and CDR2 is YYNGEE in the germline V gene. The chain's CDR3 is CASSVEQGPQETQYF. CDR3 coding DNA: TGTGCCAGCAGCGTAGAGCAGGGGCCCCAAGAGACCCAGTACTTC.

This clonotype was counted many times. J is TRBJ1-1 and V is TRBV19, with unresolved D. CDR1 is LNHDA, CDR2 SQIVND, per germline (reference sequence). There are 13 residues in the CDR3. Trimming pared 5 bases from V and 1 base from J, leaving 8 bases between. CDR3 protein: CASSVDGNTEAFF. For the CDR3, the DNA is TGTGCCAGTAGTGTTGACGGGAACACTGAAGCTTTCTTT.

In its sample, this clonotype was seen many times. CDR3 region: CASSLDRVGNYGYTF. CDR3 in DNA: TGTGCCAGCAGCCTTGACAGGGTCGGTAACTATGGCTACACCTTC. The chain joins TRBV13 to TRBJ1-2, with TRBD1 matching 7 bases. The germline CDR1 and CDR2 sequences are PRHDT and FYEKMQ (reference sequence). V gave up 5 bases and J gave up 1 base; unmatched junction bases: 7. This CDR3 is built from 15 residues.

This clonotype was observed many times. The J gene is TRBJ2-1, the V gene TRBV2, with 7 nucleotides matching TRBD2. The germline V gene encodes CDR1 SNHLY and CDR2 FYNNEI. The ends lost 4 bases at V and 3 bases at J; junction bases unmatched: 0. The CDR3 contains 13 residues. This chain's CDR3 is CASSGTSYNEQFF. The CDR3 DNA is TGTGCCAGCAGTGGGACTAGCTACAATGAGCAGTTCTTC. Filled out from reference TRBV2 and TRBJ2-1, the complete variable domain reads EPEVTQTPSHQVTQMGQEVILRCVPISNHLYFYWYRQILGQKVEFLVSFYNNEISEKSEIFDDQFSVERPDGSNFTLKIRSTKLEDSAMYFCASSGTSYNEQFFGPGTRLTVL.

The V call is TRBV28, the J call TRBJ2-5; the D gene is possibly TRBD1 (6 bases). CDR3 length: 14 amino acids. V was cut by 0 bases and J by 3 bases, with 8 bases left in between. Germline V lookup: CDR1 MDHEN, CDR2 SYDVKM. CDR3 nucleotides: TGTGCCAGCAGTTTATGGGACAGTAAAGAGACCCAGTACTTC. Protein: CASSLWDSKETQYF.

This clonotype has ten or more counts. J is TRBJ2-7 and V is TRBV20-1, with D maybe TRBD1 (6 bases). Germline CDR1 DFQATT, CDR2 SNEGSKA (reference sequence). The length of the CDR3 is 12 residues. With 4 bases removed from V and 5 bases from J, the gap between germline ends came to 12 bases. This CDR3 is CSAKVAGDEQYF. The CDR3 DNA follows: TGCAGTGCTAAGGTAGCAGGGGACGAGCAGTACTTC.

This clonotype was seen many times. The chain combines TRBV24-1 with TRBJ2-6; D is undetermined. The germline V gene encodes CDR1 KGHDR and CDR2 SFDVKD. Trimming shortened V by 4 bases and J by 0 bases, and 6 bases separated the two germline ends. This CDR3 is built from 15 residues. The CDR3 coding sequence is TGTGCCACCAGTGACAAGAGCTCTGGGGCCAACGTCCTGACTTTC. Its protein product is CATSDKSSGANVLTF.

This rearrangement joins TRBV28 to TRBJ1-6, with D possibly being TRBD1 (5 bases). CDR3 length: 17 residues. The V end lost 6 bases, the J end lost 2 bases, and 17 bases lay between the germline ends. Germline V gene lookup returns CDR1 MDHEN and CDR2 SYDVKM. The CDR3 here is CASSSGGGTAYNSPLHF. DNA for the CDR3: TGTGCCAGCAGCTCGGGCGGGGGGACGGCCTATAATTCACCCCTCCACTTT.

This clonotype was seen many times. V usage is TRBV5-1 and J usage is TRBJ2-4, with TRBD1 as a possible D gene (6 bases). Trimming stripped 4 bases from V and 6 bases from J, with 17 bases between. Looked up from germline, CDR1 is SGHRS and CDR2 is YFSETQ. The CDR3 extends over 15 amino acids. In DNA form, the CDR3 reads TGCGCCAGCAGCCGGGGACAACCGGCCGGAAACATTCAGTACTTC. This codes for CASSRGQPAGNIQYF.

This clonotype has a count of ten or more. The chain links TRBV6-2 or TRBV6-3 to TRBJ2-1, with 8 bases aligning to TRBD2. This CDR3 comprises 15 residues. CDR1 and CDR2 (germline): MNHEY, SVGEGT. Trimming took 1 base from V and 8 from J; bases not matched to a gene: 7. CDR3 nucleotide sequence: TGTGCCAGCAGTTACTTTCAGGGGACTAGTGATGAGCAGTTCTTC. As protein: CASSYFQGTSDEQFF.

This chain uses TRBV9 with TRBJ2-2; a possible D gene is TRBD1 (5 bases). The V end lost 6 bases, the J end lost 5 bases, and 14 bases lay between the germline ends. Per germline, CDR1 SGDLS and CDR2 YYNGEE. The CDR3 spans 14 residues. CDR3 bases: TGTGCCAGCACAGGCGCAGGGCTGACCGGGGAGCTGTTTTTT. Protein product: CASTGAGLTGELFF.

This clonotype showed up many times. The chain joins TRBV28 to TRBJ1-1; 8 bases fit TRBD1. V dropped 2 bases and J dropped 5; count of bases not matched to a gene: 13. CDR1 is MDHEN and CDR2 is SYDVKM in the germline V gene. The CDR3 is 17 residues long. CDR3 coding DNA: TGTGCCAGCAGTTTACAGGGCAGGGGGCGTAGAGGGACTGAAGCTTTCTTT. Translation gives CASSLQGRGRRGTEAFF. Supplemented by reference TRBV28 and TRBJ1-1, the full variable domain reads DVKVTQSSRYLVKRTGEKVFLECVQDMDHENMFWYRQDPGLGLRLIYFSYDVKMKEKGDIPEGYSVSREKKERFSLILESASTNQTSMYLCASSLQGRGRRGTEAFFGQGTRLTVV.

The sample holds many counts of this clonotype. The J gene is TRBJ1-1, the V gene TRBV28; D is unclear. The CDR3 spans 13 residues. CDR1 is MDHEN, CDR2 SYDVKM, per germline. The V gene lost 7 bases and the J gene lost 5 bases, with 14 bases spanning the gap. The chain's CDR3 is CASTAGAFTEAFF. The CDR3 nucleotides are TGTGCCAGCACCGCGGGCGCCTTTACTGAAGCTTTCTTT.

This clonotype was picked up many times. This chain links TRBV6-1 with TRBJ1-2; 7 nucleotides match TRBD1. The CDR3 runs to 14 residues. The germline gives CDR1 MNHNS, CDR2 SASEGT. J was trimmed by 4 bases and V by 7 bases; bases with no gene match: 9. CDR3 residues: CASTRGGDSYGYTF. The CDR3 DNA reads as TGTGCCAGCACCCGCGGGGGGGACAGCTATGGCTACACCTTC.

This clonotype appeared many times. The chain is built from TRBV5-1 and TRBJ2-7, with D perhaps TRBD2 (5 bases). The CDR3 spans 15 residues. V shed 0 bases and J shed 4 bases, with 14 bases lying between them. Per the germline V gene, CDR1 is SGHRS and CDR2 is YFSETQ. This chain's CDR3 is CASSLVRAEGYEQYF. The CDR3 bases are TGCGCCAGCAGCTTGGTGCGGGCCGAAGGGTACGAGCAGTACTTC.